This T cell receptor beta chain was identified in a study of T-cell reconstitution after alpha-beta-depleted transplantation in children. TCRbeta library preparation incorporated unique molecular identifiers. TCRdb independently ran MiXCR on the PCR reads; one entry per CDR3 protein. The table records 230,000 or so distinct CDR3 sequences, more than 10% of them present only once. This sequence originates from a human donor who donated a stem cell graft to a child with acute lymphoblastic leukemia. The sequencing used PBMCs from the stem cell graft donor, collected from the stem cell graft.

DNA of the CDR3: TGTGCCAGCAGTTACGGTCAGGGAATGGCCGGGGAGCTGTTTTTT. Its translation is CASSYGQGMAGELFF. This chain uses TRBV6-2 or TRBV6-3 with TRBJ2-2, with D maybe TRBD1 (5 bases). The CDR3 is 15 residues long. From germline, CDR1 is MNHEY and CDR2 SVGEGT. Trimming removed 2 bases at V and 6 bases at J, with 13 bases between.